Listed below are T cell receptor beta chains from one sample, sequenced in a study of cytomegalovirus exposure and HLA in healthy donors. Produced via immunoSEQ multiplex PCR; TCRdb's table is partial and in-frame only. This sample carries 150,000 to 200,000 clones, around nine tenths of them seen once, and the ten largest clones take about 9.3%. The specimen was PBMCs. The receptors here all came from a woman under 30 in good health and CMV-seropositive. The CDR3 runs from the conserved cysteine through the conserved F or W.

16 TRBV27 CASSLSQGLGTDTQYF
17 TRBV7-2 CASSLAGLAGGLLEQYF
16 TRBV13 CASSLVSGLYTGELFF
16 TRBV7-8 CASSPQPRENTGELFF
10 TRBV20-1 CSAQNTEAFF
14 TRBV6-1 CASSPRTGGYEQYF
18 TRBV7-9 CASSLRPGGGLDTGELFF
15 TRBV28 CASSFPSGLSYEQYF
16 TRBV2 CASSARTGFSGNTIYF
13 TRBV29-1 CSVERTGGSEQYF
13 TRBV6-4 CASSDSRVNEQFF
14 TRBV6-5 CASSYGQGNYEQYF